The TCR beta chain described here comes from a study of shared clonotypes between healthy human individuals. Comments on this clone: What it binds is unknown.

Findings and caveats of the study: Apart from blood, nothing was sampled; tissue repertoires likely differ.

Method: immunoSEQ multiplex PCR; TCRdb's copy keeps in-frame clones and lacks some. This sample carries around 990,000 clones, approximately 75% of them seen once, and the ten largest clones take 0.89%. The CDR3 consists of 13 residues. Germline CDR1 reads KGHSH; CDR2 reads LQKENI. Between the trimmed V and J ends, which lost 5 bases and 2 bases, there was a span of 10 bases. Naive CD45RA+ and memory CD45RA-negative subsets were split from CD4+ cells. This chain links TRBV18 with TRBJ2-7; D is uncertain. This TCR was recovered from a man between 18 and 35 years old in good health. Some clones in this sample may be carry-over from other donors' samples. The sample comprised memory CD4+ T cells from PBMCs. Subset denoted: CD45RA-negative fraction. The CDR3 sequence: CASSVTDPYEQYF. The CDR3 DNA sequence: TGTGCCAGCTCAGTTACGGATCCCTACGAGCAGTACTTC.